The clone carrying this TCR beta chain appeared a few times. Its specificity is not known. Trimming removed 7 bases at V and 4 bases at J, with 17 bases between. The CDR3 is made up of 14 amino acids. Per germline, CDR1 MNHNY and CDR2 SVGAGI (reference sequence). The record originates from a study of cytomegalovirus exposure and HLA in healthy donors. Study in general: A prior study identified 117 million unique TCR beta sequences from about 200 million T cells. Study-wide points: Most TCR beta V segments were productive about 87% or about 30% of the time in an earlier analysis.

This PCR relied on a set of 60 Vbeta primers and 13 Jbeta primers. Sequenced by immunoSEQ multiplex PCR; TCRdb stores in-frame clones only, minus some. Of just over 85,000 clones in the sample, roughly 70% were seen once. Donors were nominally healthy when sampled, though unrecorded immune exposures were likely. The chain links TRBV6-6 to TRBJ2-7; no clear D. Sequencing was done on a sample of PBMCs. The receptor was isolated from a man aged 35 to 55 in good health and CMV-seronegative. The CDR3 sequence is CASNEEHGVYEQYF. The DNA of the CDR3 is TGTGCCAGCAACGAGGAACACGGCGTATACGAGCAGTACTTC.